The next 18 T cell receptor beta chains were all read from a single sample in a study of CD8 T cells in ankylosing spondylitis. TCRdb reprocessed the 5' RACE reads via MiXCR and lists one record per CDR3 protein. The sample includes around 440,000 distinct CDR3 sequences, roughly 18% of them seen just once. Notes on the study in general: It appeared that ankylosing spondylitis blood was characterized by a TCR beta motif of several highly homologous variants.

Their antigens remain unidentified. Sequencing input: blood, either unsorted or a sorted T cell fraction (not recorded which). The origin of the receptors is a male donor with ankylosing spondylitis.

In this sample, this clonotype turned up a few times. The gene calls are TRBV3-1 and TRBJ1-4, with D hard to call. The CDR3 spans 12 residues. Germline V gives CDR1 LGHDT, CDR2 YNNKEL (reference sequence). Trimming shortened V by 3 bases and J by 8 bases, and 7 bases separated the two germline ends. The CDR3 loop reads CASSHGPEKLFF. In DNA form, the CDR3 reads TGTGCCAGCAGCCACGGACCCGAAAAACTGTTTTTT.

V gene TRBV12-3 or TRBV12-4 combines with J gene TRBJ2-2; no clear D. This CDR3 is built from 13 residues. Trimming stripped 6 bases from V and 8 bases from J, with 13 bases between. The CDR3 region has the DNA TGTGCCAGCAGCCGAAGGAAAGAAGGGGAGCTGTTTTTT. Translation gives CASSRRKEGELFF.

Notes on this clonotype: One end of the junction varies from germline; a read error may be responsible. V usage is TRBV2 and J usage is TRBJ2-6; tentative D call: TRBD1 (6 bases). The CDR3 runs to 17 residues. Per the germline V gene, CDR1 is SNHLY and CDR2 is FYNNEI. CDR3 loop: CARRDRLLRSGANVLTF. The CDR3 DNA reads TGTGCCCGCAGAGACAGGCTACTTCGCTCTGGGGCCAACGTCCTGACTTTC.

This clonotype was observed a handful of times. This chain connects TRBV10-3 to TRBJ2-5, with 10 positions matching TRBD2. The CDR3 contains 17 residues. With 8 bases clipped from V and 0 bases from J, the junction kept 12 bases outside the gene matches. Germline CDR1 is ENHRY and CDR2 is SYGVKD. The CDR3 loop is CAISPSSGRTYQETQYF. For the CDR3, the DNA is TGTGCCATCTCCCCAAGTAGCGGGAGGACGTACCAAGAGACCCAGTACTTC.

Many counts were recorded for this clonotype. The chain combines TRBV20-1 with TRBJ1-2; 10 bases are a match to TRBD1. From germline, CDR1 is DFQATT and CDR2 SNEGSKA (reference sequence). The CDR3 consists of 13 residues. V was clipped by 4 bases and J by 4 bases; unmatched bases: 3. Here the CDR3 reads CSATGTGAYGYTF. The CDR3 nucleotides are TGCAGTGCTACCGGGACAGGGGCCTATGGCTACACCTTC.

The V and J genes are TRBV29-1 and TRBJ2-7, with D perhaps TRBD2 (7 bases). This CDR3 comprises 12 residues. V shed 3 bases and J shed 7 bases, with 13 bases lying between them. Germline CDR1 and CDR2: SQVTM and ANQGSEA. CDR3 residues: CSVDKGGREQYF. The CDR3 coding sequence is TGCAGCGTTGATAAGGGGGGGCGTGAGCAGTACTTC.

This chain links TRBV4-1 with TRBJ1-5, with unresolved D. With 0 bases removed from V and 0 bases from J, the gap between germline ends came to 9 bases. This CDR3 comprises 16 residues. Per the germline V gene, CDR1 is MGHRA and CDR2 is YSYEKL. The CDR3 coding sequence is TGCGCCAGCAGCCAAGAGCAAACTTATAGCAATCAGCCCCAGCATTTT. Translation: CASSQEQTYSNQPQHF.

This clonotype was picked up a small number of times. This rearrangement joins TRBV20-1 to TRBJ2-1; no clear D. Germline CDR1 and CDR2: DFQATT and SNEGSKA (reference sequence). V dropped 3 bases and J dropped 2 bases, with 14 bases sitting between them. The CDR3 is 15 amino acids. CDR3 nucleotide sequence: TGCAGTGCTAGGACACCAGTCTACCCCTACAATGAGCAGTTCTTC. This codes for CSARTPVYPYNEQFF.

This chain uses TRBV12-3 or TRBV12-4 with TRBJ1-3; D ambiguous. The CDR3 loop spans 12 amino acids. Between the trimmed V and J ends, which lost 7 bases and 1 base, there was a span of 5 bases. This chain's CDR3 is CASTASGNTIYF. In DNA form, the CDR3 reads TGTGCCAGCACGGCTTCTGGAAACACCATATATTTT.

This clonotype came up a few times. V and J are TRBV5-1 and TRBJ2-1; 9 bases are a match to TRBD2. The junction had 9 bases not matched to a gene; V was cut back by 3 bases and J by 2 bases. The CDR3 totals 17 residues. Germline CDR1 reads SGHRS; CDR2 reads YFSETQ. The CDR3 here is CASSWEAGGLTYNEQFF. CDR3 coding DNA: TGCGCCAGCAGCTGGGAAGCGGGGGGCCTTACCTACAATGAGCAGTTCTTC.

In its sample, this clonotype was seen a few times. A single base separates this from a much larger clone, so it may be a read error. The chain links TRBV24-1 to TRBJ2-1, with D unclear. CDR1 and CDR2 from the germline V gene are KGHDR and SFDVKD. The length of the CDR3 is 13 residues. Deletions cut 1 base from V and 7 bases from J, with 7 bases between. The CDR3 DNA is TGTGCCACCAGTGATTTAATGGGGAATGAGCAGTTCTTC. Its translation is CATSDLMGNEQFF.

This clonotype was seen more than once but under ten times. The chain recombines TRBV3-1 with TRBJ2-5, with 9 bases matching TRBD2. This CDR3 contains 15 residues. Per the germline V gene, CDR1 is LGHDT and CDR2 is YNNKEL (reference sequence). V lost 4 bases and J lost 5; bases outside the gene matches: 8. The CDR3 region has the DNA TGTGCCAGCAGCCGGCAGCGGGGGGCGAGGGAGACCCAGTACTTC. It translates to CASSRQRGARETQYF.

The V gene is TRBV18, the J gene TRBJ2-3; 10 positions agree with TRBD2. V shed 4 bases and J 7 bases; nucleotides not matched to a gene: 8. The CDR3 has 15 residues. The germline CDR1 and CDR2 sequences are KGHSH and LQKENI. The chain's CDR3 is CASSLSGLAKNTQYF. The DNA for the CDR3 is TGTGCCAGCTCACTATCGGGACTAGCGAAAAATACGCAGTATTTT.

Here the CDR3 DNA reads TGCGCCAGCAGCCGGACATCGGGTGCCCTCTACGAGCAGTACTTC. As protein: CASSRTSGALYEQYF. The chain employs TRBV5-1 and TRBJ2-7, with a weak D call TRBD1 (5 bases). Germline V gene lookup returns CDR1 SGHRS and CDR2 YFSETQ. This CDR3 region has 15 residues. V lost 4 bases, J lost 3 bases, and 17 bases lay in between. The full variable domain, completed using reference TRBV5-1 and TRBJ2-7, is KAGVTQTPRYLIKTRGQQVTLSCSPISGHRSVSWYQQTPGQGLQFLFEYFSETQRNKGNFPGRFSGRQFSNSRSEMNVSTLELGDSALYLCASSRTSGALYEQYFGPGTRLTVT.

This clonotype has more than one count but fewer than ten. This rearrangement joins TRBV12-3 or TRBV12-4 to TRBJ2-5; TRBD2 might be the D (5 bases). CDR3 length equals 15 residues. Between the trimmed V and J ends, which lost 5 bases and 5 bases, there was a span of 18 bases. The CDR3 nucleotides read TGTGCCAGCAGTCCCGACCGGGGTGTCGGGGAGACCCAGTACTTC. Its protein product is CASSPDRGVGETQYF.

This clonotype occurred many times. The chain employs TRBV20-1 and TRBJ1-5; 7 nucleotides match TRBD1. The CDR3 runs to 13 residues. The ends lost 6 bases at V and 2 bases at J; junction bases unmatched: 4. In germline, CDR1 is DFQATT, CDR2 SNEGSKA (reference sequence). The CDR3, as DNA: TGCAGTGCCTCCGGGACAGGCAATCAGCCCCAGCATTTT. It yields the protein CSASGTGNQPQHF.

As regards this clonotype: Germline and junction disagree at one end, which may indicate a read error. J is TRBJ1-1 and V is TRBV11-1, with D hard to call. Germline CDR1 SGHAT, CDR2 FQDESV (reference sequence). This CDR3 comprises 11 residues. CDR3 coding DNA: TGTGCCAGCAGCTTAAACAATGAAGCTTTCTTT. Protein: CASSLNNEAFF.

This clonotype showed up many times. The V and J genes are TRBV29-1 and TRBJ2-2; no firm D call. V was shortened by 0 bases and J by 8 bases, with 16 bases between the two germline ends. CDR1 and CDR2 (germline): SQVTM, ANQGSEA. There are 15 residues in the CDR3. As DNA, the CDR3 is TGCAGCGTTGAAGACTTGACCACACCTGGGGGGGAGCTGTTTTTT. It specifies CSVEDLTTPGGELFF.